Below, 6 T cell receptor beta chains from the same sample are listed, as sequenced in a study of identical twins. TCRdb redid the calling of the 5' RACE reads with MiXCR, one entry per CDR3 protein. The sample includes 1.5 million to 2 million distinct CDR3 sequences, 25% to 35% of them seen just once. The source material was cord blood. These receptors originate from a newborn girl in good health.

This clonotype has a handful of counts. The genes are TRBV6-1 and TRBJ1-5; D remains ambiguous. There are 12 residues in the CDR3. The germline gives CDR1 MNHNS, CDR2 SASEGT. Trimming removed 4 bases from V and 6 bases from J, with 7 bases in between. The CDR3 DNA is TGTGCCAGCAGTGCTGGAGTTCAGCCCCAGCATTTT. Translating gives CASSAGVQPQHF.

The chain has TRBV20-1 and TRBJ2-7; D possibly corresponds to TRBD1 (5 bases). There are 12 residues in the CDR3. Germline V lookup: CDR1 DFQATT, CDR2 SNEGSKA (reference sequence). V dropped 5 bases and J dropped 2 bases, with 10 bases sitting between them. CDR3 DNA sequence: TGCAGTGCTCAGGACATTACCTACGAGCAGTACTTC. Its protein product is CSAQDITYEQYF.

V and J are TRBV10-3 and TRBJ2-1; the match to TRBD2 covers 8 bases. V dropped 7 bases and J dropped 5; count of bases not matched to a gene: 10. CDR3 size: 15 residues. CDR1 is ENHRY and CDR2 is SYGVKD in the germline V gene. This chain's CDR3 is CAINLGTRRNNEQFF. In DNA form, the CDR3 reads TGTGCCATCAATCTAGGGACTAGACGGAACAATGAGCAGTTCTTC.

This clonotype was seen more than once but under ten times. V and J are TRBV13 and TRBJ1-2; D is unresolved. V was shortened by 2 bases and J by 10 bases, with 11 bases between the two germline ends. The germline gives CDR1 PRHDT, CDR2 FYEKMQ (reference sequence). This CDR3 comprises 12 residues. CDR3 sequence reads: CASSLYSGAYTF. The CDR3 DNA reads TGTGCCAGCAGCTTATATTCGGGAGCCTACACCTTC.

This clonotype occurred a few times. The chain combines TRBV5-6 with TRBJ2-3, with 16 bases lining up with TRBD2. J was trimmed by 4 bases and V by 4 bases; bases with no gene match: 12. CDR1 and CDR2 from the germline V gene are SGHDT and YYEEEE. This CDR3 region has 19 residues. The CDR3 DNA reads TGTGCCAGCAGCCAACCGGGACTAGCGGGGGGGCTAGGGTCAGATACGCAGTATTTT. Translating gives CASSQPGLAGGLGSDTQYF.

This clonotype has a handful of counts. The V gene is TRBV12-3 or TRBV12-4, the J gene TRBJ2-7; 11 bases are a match to TRBD2. Trimming removed 3 bases from V and 2 bases from J; junction bases left unmatched: 3. The CDR3 has 15 amino acids. As DNA, the CDR3 is TGTGCCAGCAGTTTGGGACTAGCGGCCGCCTACGAGCAGTACTTC. Encoded protein: CASSLGLAAAYEQYF.